A single sample is the source of the 12 T cell receptor beta chains below, sequenced in a study of T cells in Graves' hyperthyroidism and ophthalmopathy. TCR beta CDR3 regions were amplified from RNA transcripts. First-round RT-PCR of the TCR CDR3 relied on the HTBI primer set. TCRdb re-called the multiplex PCR reads with MiXCR, one entry per CDR3 protein. Here the sample spans more than 300,000 distinct CDR3 sequences, 18% being singletons. Source material: blood. These receptors were taken from a man aged 18 to 30 with Graves' ophthalmopathy.

The DNA for the CDR3 is TGCAGCGTTGAAGATTCAGCTATGGGGGAGCTGTTTTTT. Residues: CSVEDSAMGELFF. This chain uses TRBV29-1 with TRBJ2-2; unclear D gene. V lost 0 bases and J lost 8, with 10 bases in between. This CDR3 is 13 amino acids long. CDR1 is SQVTM, CDR2 ANQGSEA, per germline.

This clonotype was seen a handful of times. This CDR3 reads CSARRTGRNTGELFF. The CDR3 coding sequence is TGCAGTGCTAGAAGGACAGGAAGAAACACCGGGGAGCTGTTTTTT. J is TRBJ2-2 and V is TRBV20-1; 7 bases agree with TRBD1. V dropped 2 bases and J dropped 2; count of bases not matched to a gene: 5. Germline assignment: CDR1 DFQATT and CDR2 SNEGSKA (reference sequence). CDR3 size: 15 residues.

The chain has TRBV6-1 and TRBJ1-1; D is undetermined. From germline, CDR1 is MNHNS and CDR2 SASEGT. The V and J ends lost 5 bases and 1 base respectively, with 14 bases between them. The CDR3 consists of 15 residues. The CDR3 DNA reads as TGTGCCAGCAGTTATGGTGGAGAGGAGAACACTGAAGCTTTCTTT. Translation: CASSYGGEENTEAFF.

The chain couples TRBV13 to TRBJ1-1, with 12 positions matching TRBD1. The V gene end was trimmed by 5 bases and the J gene end by 7 bases; junction bases not matched to a gene: 5. This CDR3 region has 14 residues. Per germline, CDR1 PRHDT and CDR2 FYEKMQ (reference sequence). The CDR3: CASSNRDRGLEAFF. The CDR3 region has the DNA TGTGCCAGCAGCAACCGGGACAGGGGGCTTGAAGCTTTCTTT.

This clonotype was detected ten times or more. A read error may produce the germline difference seen at one junction end. The chain employs TRBV12-3 or TRBV12-4 and TRBJ2-5, with TRBD1 as a possible D gene (6 bases). This CDR3 is built from 14 residues. The CDR3 coding sequence is TGTGCCAGCAGCCTCACCGACAGGCCAGAGGCCCAGTACTTC. This gives the protein CASSLTDRPEAQYF.

This clonotype was found many times. The chain carries TRBV6-1 and TRBJ2-5; TRBD2 aligns across 15 bases. Germline assignment: CDR1 MNHNS and CDR2 SASEGT. This CDR3 has 18 amino acids. J gave up 3 bases and V 6 bases, and 11 bases lay outside the gene matches. CDR3 protein: CASSAPGLAGGPKETQYF. The CDR3, as DNA: TGTGCCAGCAGCGCTCCGGGACTAGCGGGGGGCCCAAAAGAGACCCAGTACTTC.

The chain couples TRBV6-6 to TRBJ1-6; no clear D. Germline CDR1 reads MNHNY; CDR2 reads SVGAGI (reference sequence). The V end was cut by 0 bases, the J end by 6 bases, with 9 bases between. The CDR3 has 15 residues. CDR3 in DNA: TGTGCCAGCAGTTACTCGGTCCAGGCTAATTCACCCCTCCACTTT. Translating gives CASSYSVQANSPLHF.

The sample holds many counts of this clonotype. The V call is TRBV24-1, the J call TRBJ2-5, with a weak D call TRBD1 (5 bases). The germline V and J ends were trimmed by 7 bases and 0 bases, with 8 bases remaining between them. The CDR3 is 13 residues long. Per germline, CDR1 KGHDR and CDR2 SFDVKD. CDR3 sequence (DNA): TGTGCCACCAGCTCAGGGTACCAAGAGACCCAGTACTTC. It encodes CATSSGYQETQYF.

The chain links TRBV5-4 to TRBJ1-6; 8 bases map to TRBD1. Germline V CDR1 and CDR2: SGHNT, YYREEE (reference sequence). The CDR3 extends over 15 amino acids. The junction had 7 bases not matched to a gene; V was cut back by 4 bases and J by 7 bases. Here the CDR3 reads CASSTQQGVNSPLHF. For the CDR3, the DNA is TGTGCCAGCAGCACACAACAGGGGGTGAATTCACCCCTCCACTTT.

The sample holds many counts of this clonotype. The CDR3 bases are TGTGCCAGCAGCCAATCAACAGGGGGCAGAGAGACCCAGTACTTC. It encodes CASSQSTGGRETQYF. V and J are TRBV12-3 or TRBV12-4 and TRBJ2-5; the match to TRBD1 covers 9 bases. After removal of 6 bases from V and 4 bases from J, the junction contained 9 bases not matched to a gene. The CDR3 has 15 amino acids.

The chain links TRBV18 to TRBJ2-5, with 11 bases that match TRBD2. The CDR3 totals 16 residues. The V gene end was trimmed by 2 bases and the J gene end by 4 bases; junction bases not matched to a gene: 6. Germline V lookup: CDR1 KGHSH, CDR2 LQKENI. CDR3 bases: TGTGCCAGCTCACCAAGGGCTAGCGGGGGGCCAGAGACCCAGTACTTC. Its translation is CASSPRASGGPETQYF. The full variable domain, in which reference TRBV18 and TRBJ2-5 provide the parts outside the CDR3, is NAGVMQNPRHLVRRRGQEARLRCSPMKGHSHVYWYRQLPEEGLKFMVYLQKENIIDESGMPKERFSAEFPKEGPSILRIQQVVRGDSAAYFCASSPRASGGPETQYFGPGTRLLVL.

V gene TRBV3-1 combines with J gene TRBJ1-2; D call uncertain. CDR3 length: 14 amino acids. CDR1 is LGHDT, CDR2 YNNKEL, per germline (reference sequence). Trimming shortened V by 4 bases and J by 5 bases, and 14 bases separated the two germline ends. The CDR3 bases are TGTGCCAGCAGCCCCGATTTGGGCATTTATGGCTACACCTTC. Translated, it gives CASSPDLGIYGYTF. The full variable domain, in which reference TRBV3-1 and TRBJ1-2 provide the parts outside the CDR3, is DTAVSQTPKYLVTQMGNDKSIKCEQNLGHDTMYWYKQDSKKFLKIMFSYNNKELIINETVPNRFSPKSPDKAHLNLHINSLELGDSAVYFCASSPDLGIYGYTFGSGTRLTVV.